Shown below are 5 T cell receptor beta chains from a single sample sequenced in a study of PD-1 blockade in mismatch repair-deficient tumors (dated 2017 in TCRdb). The library was made by the immunoSEQ multiplex PCR assay. TCRdb took over this immuneACCESS table, retaining in-frame rearrangements with V and J assigned. Such tables are incomplete; in checked studies, under half of the missing clones stem from an unresolved V gene, and the remainder is unexplained. The table for this sample lists about 120,000 clones; roughly 86% of them were counted only once. In total, the top ten clones hold 12% of the sample. Sample: peripheral blood, taken approximately 69 weeks after starting pembrolizumab. The receptors were sampled from an adult with mismatch repair-deficient cancer.

This clone was detected a few times. The chain is built from TRBV6-5 and TRBJ2-5; 11 bases are shared with TRBD2. Per germline, CDR1 MNHEY and CDR2 SVGAGI. J gave up 1 base and V 0 bases, and 1 base lay outside the gene matches. The CDR3 runs 16 residues. The chain's CDR3 is CASSYSGTSGQETQYF. CDR3 sequence (DNA): TGTGCCAGCAGTTACTCCGGGACTAGCGGCCAAGAGACCCAGTACTTC.

A few counts support this clone. V is TRBV27 and J is TRBJ2-1; TRBD1 agrees at 10 bases. V trimming: 5 bases; J trimming: 5 bases; junction bases outside the gene matches: 3. Germline V gene data show CDR1 as MNHEY and CDR2 as SMNVEV (reference sequence). CDR3 size: 14 residues. CDR3 sequence reads: CASSPGTGDNEQFF. Written as DNA, the CDR3 is TGTGCCAGCAGTCCCGGGACAGGGGACAATGAGCAGTTCTTC.

The V gene is TRBV4-2, the J gene TRBJ2-7; 10 bases are shared with TRBD2. The CDR3 has 14 amino acids. From germline, CDR1 is LGHNA and CDR2 YNFKEQ. V shed 4 bases, J shed 5 bases, and the junction held 5 bases outside the gene matches. CDR3 residues: CASSPSGSKDEQYF. CDR3 sequence (DNA): TGTGCCAGCAGCCCTAGCGGGAGTAAAGACGAGCAGTACTTC.

The chain employs TRBV29-1 and TRBJ1-2; possibly TRBD1 for D (6 bases). Germline CDR1 and CDR2: SQVTM and ANQGSEA. The CDR3 loop spans 14 amino acids. Trimming took off 5 bases at V and 5 bases at J, with 18 bases between the two ends. CDR3 amino acids: CSVRTDKQGYGYTF. CDR3 bases: TGCAGCGTTCGAACCGATAAACAGGGATATGGCTACACCTTC.

There are a few counts of this clone. Additional DNA sequences in this sample encode the identical CDR3. The V gene is TRBV4-3, the J gene TRBJ1-2; tentative D call: TRBD1 (6 bases). The CDR3 loop spans 14 amino acids. In germline, CDR1 is LGHNA, CDR2 YSLEER. V was cut by 0 bases and J by 4 bases, with 9 bases left in between. The CDR3 region has the DNA TGCGCCAGCAGCCAAGATCGAGGGGGCTATGGCTACACCTTC. Encoded protein: CASSQDRGGYGYTF.